This paragraph reports one TCR beta chain. This entry comes from a study of OX40 agonist ivuxolimab in advanced cancers. CDR1 and CDR2 (germline): MNHNS, SASEGT. V lost 4 bases and J 3 bases, leaving 10 bases between the germline ends. The CDR3 extends over 13 amino acids. The repertoire was sequenced with immunoSEQ multiplex PCR; TCRdb's copy has only in-frame clones and lacks some. The sample holds some 38,000 clones, roughly nine tenths seen once. V usage is TRBV6-1 and J usage is TRBJ2-7; D perhaps matches TRBD1 (5 bases). The source was CD4+ or CD8+ T cells sorted from blood, collected in a trial of the OX40 agonist ivuxolimab. The clonotype originates from an adult with an advanced solid tumor such as melanoma, head and neck, liver or kidney cancer. CDR3: CASSGSTVYEQYF. The CDR3 DNA follows: TGTGCCAGCAGTGGGTCGACAGTCTACGAGCAGTACTTC.